The entry that follows covers one T cell receptor (beta chain) sequence. J lost 6 bases, V lost 5 bases, and 12 bases had no gene match. Germline values: CDR1 MNHEY, CDR2 SMNVEV (reference sequence). The CDR3 totals 16 residues. In the naive CD8 group, cells lacked CD45RO and were positively selected for CCR7, so terminally differentiated effector memory CD45RA+ cells were left out. Clones were sequenced by immunoSEQ multiplex PCR, and TCRdb holds only the in-frame ones, with some missing. This table holds around 550,000 clones, roughly 95% found once. The sample comes from a study of shared clonotypes between healthy human individuals.

The chain is built from TRBV27 and TRBJ1-2, with 10 bases lining up with TRBD1. The source material was naive CD8+ T cells sorted from blood. This TCR derives from a woman in her thirties in good health. CDR3 sequence: CASSTGTGAYTDGYTF. The CDR3 DNA follows: TGTGCCAGCAGTACCGGGACAGGGGCATATACGGATGGCTACACCTTC.